Presented here are 24 T cell receptor beta chains from one specimen sequenced in a study of tissue T cells after allogeneic stem cell transplantation. The time point here: mouse harvest day 7 after allogeneic transplant. Tail vein injection delivered 10^7 T-cell-depleted bone marrow cells and 10^6 splenic CD5+ T cells. This table comes from immunoSEQ multiplex PCR, and its TCRdb copy is limited to in-frame clones, with some not included. The sample yields several thousand clones, roughly 46% seen once. The sequenced sample was gut tissue. These receptors originate from a female BALB/c mouse given C57BL/6 T cells with graft-versus-host disease after an allogeneic hematopoietic cell transplant.

This clone was found a few times. Gene names and germline refer to mouse. The read stops 1 residue short of the end of the CDR3; the missing end is completed from the germline J gene. The V gene is TRBV3, the J gene TRBJ2-2; tentative D call: TRBD1 (6 bases). Trimming pared 4 bases from V and 4 bases from J, leaving 10 bases between. CDR3 length: 14 residues. Germline V CDR1 and CDR2: SNHLY, FYNGKV (reference sequence). The CDR3 here is CASSSTGLTGQLYF. The covered CDR3 bases are TGTGCCAGCAGCTCTACAGGGCTCACCGGGCAGCTCTAC.

Details on this clone: Gene names are mouse gene names. The CDR3 is cut off 1 residue early in the read; its end comes from the germline J gene. V gene TRBV12-1 combines with J gene TRBJ2-5, with a possible D match to TRBD2 (6 bases). Germline V CDR1 and CDR2: SGHSN, HYEKVE. This CDR3 has 13 amino acids. V was clipped by 0 bases and J by 6 bases, with 9 bases between them. The sequenced CDR3 bases are TGTGCCAGCTCTCTCTTGGGGGAGGACACCCAGTAC. Its protein is CASSLLGEDTQY. The complete CDR3 reads CASSLLGEDTQYF.

Remarks on this clone: The gene names given are mouse names. Read data end 1 residue before the CDR3 end; the end is taken from the germline J gene. This chain connects TRBV12-2 to TRBJ2-3, with D perhaps matching TRBD1 (5 bases). Deletions cut 0 bases from V and 5 bases from J, with 8 bases between. CDR3 length: 13 amino acids. The germline V gene encodes CDR1 SGHLS and CDR2 HYDKME. CDR3 DNA, as far as it was read: TGTGCCAGCTCTCTCCAGAGGGGAGAAACGCTGTAT. It translates to CASSLQRGETLY. In full, the CDR3 is CASSLQRGETLYF. Based on the CDR3 plus reference TRBV12-2 and TRBJ2-3, the full variable domain is NSGVVQSPRYIIKGKGERSILKCIPISGHLSVAWYQQTQGQELKFFIQHYDKMERDKGNLPSRFSVQQFDDYHSEMNMSALELEDSAVYFCASSLQRGETLYFGSGTRLTVL.

Remarks on this clone: Here the gene names and germline are mouse. The read halts 1 residue ahead of the CDR3 end, with the missing end drawn from the germline J gene. At the DNA level, this CDR3 is encoded by other sequences in the same sample as well. The rearrangement links TRBV26 to TRBJ2-4; D is unclear. The germline V gene has CDR1 KGHPV and CDR2 FQNQEV (reference sequence). This CDR3 is 13 amino acids long. V shed 3 bases and J shed 0 bases, with 4 bases lying between them. The CDR3 DNA, read in part, is TGTGCCAGCAGTCTAGGAAGTCAAAACACCTTGTAC. Protein: CASSLGSQNTLY. The full-length CDR3 reads as CASSLGSQNTLYF.

Points on this clone: Mouse gene names apply. Read data end 1 residue before the CDR3 end; the end is taken from the germline J gene. The rearrangement links TRBV3 to TRBJ2-3, with 10 bases lining up with TRBD1. This CDR3 is 14 amino acids long. V lost 6 bases to trimming and J lost 4 bases; unmatched junction nucleotides: 4. Germline V gene lookup returns CDR1 SNHLY and CDR2 FYNGKV (reference sequence). The CDR3 is CASRLDRGTETLYF. The CDR3 DNA, read in part, is TGTGCCAGCAGACTGGACAGGGGGACAGAAACGCTGTAT.

This clone was seen just once. Gene names denote mouse genes. The CDR3 extends 1 residue past the end of the read, so its final part is completed from the germline J gene. This chain links TRBV26 with TRBJ2-4, with 8 bases that match TRBD2. The CDR3 has 15 residues. Germline CDR1 is KGHPV and CDR2 is FQNQEV (reference sequence). V shed 3 bases and J 0 bases; nucleotides not matched to a gene: 2. CDR3 residues: CASSLLGGSQNTLYF. CDR3 DNA (partial): TGTGCCAGCAGTCTCCTGGGGGGTAGTCAAAACACCTTGTAC.

For this clone: The gene names given are mouse names. The sequenced fragment ends 1 residue before the CDR3 boundary, so the rest is inferred from the germline J gene. The V call is TRBV4, the J call TRBJ2-1, with 11 bases aligning to TRBD2. The J segment lost 7 bases and the V segment lost 6 bases, leaving 2 bases of the junction unmatched. Per the germline V gene, CDR1 is LGHDT and CDR2 is YNNKQL (reference sequence). The CDR3 covers 13 residues. The CDR3 reads CASRLGGLAEQFF. The sequenced CDR3 bases are TGTGCCAGCAGACTGGGGGGGCTGGCTGAGCAGTTC. The full variable domain, rest sourced from reference TRBV4 and TRBJ2-1, is ETAVFQTPNYHVTQVGNEVSFNCKQTLGHDTMYWYKQDSKKLLKIMFSYNNKQLIVNETVPRRFSPQSSDKAHLNLRIKSVEPEDSAVYLCASRLGGLAEQFFGPGTRLTVL.

Remarks on this clone: The gene names here belong to mouse. The read is 1 residue too short to cover the CDR3 end, so that end is filled in from the germline J gene. The identical CDR3 is also encoded by other nucleotide sequences in the sample. This chain links TRBV26 with TRBJ2-3; D is ambiguous. The germline V and J ends were trimmed by 4 bases and 0 bases, with 5 bases remaining between them. Germline V gene lookup returns CDR1 KGHPV and CDR2 FQNQEV (reference sequence). The CDR3 runs 13 residues. The DNA read from the CDR3 is TGTGCCAGCAGTCGCAATAGTGCAGAAACGCTGTAT. It encodes CASSRNSAETLY. From start to end, the CDR3 is CASSRNSAETLYF. Full variable domain (outside the CDR3, taken from reference TRBV26 and TRBJ2-3): NSKVIQTPRYLVKGQGQKAKMRCIPEKGHPVVFWYQQNKNNEFKFLINFQNQEVLQQIDMTEKRFSAECPSNSPCSLEIQSSEAGDSALYLCASSRNSAETLYFGSGTRLTVL.

In the case of this clone: Here the gene names and germline are mouse. The read stops 1 residue short of the end of the CDR3; the missing end is completed from the germline J gene. The chain carries TRBV2 and TRBJ1-4; 9 bases are shared with TRBD1. Germline V gene sequence: CDR1 LGHNA, CDR2 YSYQKL. This CDR3 is built from 16 residues. The J segment lost 0 bases and the V segment lost 4 bases, leaving 3 bases of the junction unmatched. The CDR3 reads CASSPTGGISNERLFF. CDR3 DNA (partial): TGTGCCAGCAGCCCGACAGGGGGGATTTCCAACGAAAGATTATTT. Based on the CDR3 plus reference TRBV2 and TRBJ1-4, the full variable domain is DPKIIQKPKYLVAVTGSEKILICEQYLGHNAMYWYRQSAKKPLEFMFSYSYQKLMDNQTASSRFQPQSSKKNHLDLQITALKPDDSATYFCASSPTGGISNERLFFGHGTKLSVL.

A word on this clone: Gene names and germline match the mouse. The observed sequence ends 1 residue before the CDR3 terminus, with the missing tail filled in from the germline J gene. The J gene is TRBJ2-2, the V gene TRBV15; 7 nucleotides align to TRBD1. The CDR3 sequence is 14 residues long. The ends lost 6 bases at V and 0 bases at J; junction bases unmatched: 1. Germline loops: CDR1 SGHND, CDR2 FRSKSL. The CDR3: CASSGTANTGQLYF. The DNA read from the CDR3 is TGTGCCAGCAGCGGGACAGCAAACACCGGGCAGCTCTAC.

A word on this clone: Gene names and germline match the mouse. The covered CDR3 bases are TGTGGTGCTAGGGGGGGTGGGTCGCCCCTCTAC. Translating it yields CGARGGGSPLY. The CDR3 in its entirety is CGARGGGSPLYF. This chain uses TRBV20 with TRBJ1-6, with D uncertain. Read coverage stops 1 residue before the CDR3 terminus; the germline J gene supplies the remainder. TRBJ1-6 is filed as an ORF, its function uncertain. Germline loops: CDR1 GFQATS, CDR2 STVNSAI. Trimming removed 1 base from V and 10 bases from J, with 8 bases in between. This CDR3 has 12 residues.

The table lists this clone with a count of one. Gene names are mouse gene names. The read comes to an end 1 residue before the CDR3 does, leaving the germline J gene to fill in the end. The chain recombines TRBV3 with TRBJ2-7; TRBD1 is a possible D gene (6 bases). The germline gives CDR1 SNHLY, CDR2 FYNGKV (reference sequence). This CDR3 contains 12 residues. Trimming removed 4 bases from V and 9 bases from J, with 13 bases in between. The CDR3 sequence: CASSSGTKIQYF. CDR3 bases read: TGTGCCAGCAGCTCCGGGACAAAAATACAGTAC. The full variable domain, in which reference TRBV3 and TRBJ2-7 provide the parts outside the CDR3, is GPKVLQIPSHQIIDMGQMVTLNCDPVSNHLYFYWYKQILGQQMEFLVNFYNGKVMEKSKLFKDQFSVERPDGSYFTLKIQPTALEDSAVYFCASSSGTKIQYFGPGTRLTVL.

A note on this clone: The gene names given are mouse names. The read gets to within 1 residue of the CDR3 end, and the germline J gene fills in the rest. This rearrangement joins TRBV1 to TRBJ1-1, with 8 bases fitting TRBD1. Per germline, CDR1 NSQYPW and CDR2 LRSPGD (reference sequence). J lost 7 bases, V lost 1 base, and 2 bases had no gene match. CDR3 size: 13 residues. CDR3: CTCSAGQGLEVFF. The covered CDR3 bases are TGCACCTGCAGTGCAGGACAGGGGCTAGAAGTCTTC.

On this clone itself: Mouse gene names and germline throughout. The read is 1 residue too short to cover the CDR3 end, so that end is filled in from the germline J gene. The J gene is TRBJ2-5, the V gene TRBV16, with 10 bases matching TRBD2. Germline values: CDR1 SGHSA, CDR2 FRNQAP. V was clipped by 5 bases and J by 6 bases; unmatched bases: 2. CDR3 length: 13 residues. Incomplete CDR3 DNA: TGTGCAAGCAGCGACTGGGGGGTTGACACCCAGTAC. It codes for CASSDWGVDTQY. The full CDR3 protein reads CASSDWGVDTQYF.

On this clone itself: The germline and genes are mouse ones. The DNA ends 1 residue before the CDR3 does, and the rest of the CDR3 is filled in from the germline J gene. The rearrangement links TRBV26 to TRBJ2-3; weak D call: TRBD2 (6 bases). The CDR3 totals 15 residues. The V and J ends lost 5 bases and 0 bases respectively, with 12 bases between them. Germline lookup yields CDR1 KGHPV and CDR2 FQNQEV (reference sequence). The sequenced part of the CDR3 DNA is TGTGCCAGCAGTTTACTGGGAGCTAGTGCAGAAACGCTGTAT. Protein: CASSLLGASAETLY. The full CDR3 sequence reads CASSLLGASAETLYF.

A word on this clone: The gene names here belong to mouse. The read gets to within 1 residue of the CDR3 end, and the germline J gene fills in the rest. The same CDR3 arises from other DNA sequences in this sample as well. This chain connects TRBV3 to TRBJ2-4; a weak D match, TRBD1 (5 bases). CDR3 length: 14 residues. Trimming cost V 1 base and J 0 bases, with 5 bases left between them. The germline V gene encodes CDR1 SNHLY and CDR2 FYNGKV (reference sequence). The chain's CDR3 is CASSLEGSQNTLYF. CDR3 DNA (partial): TGTGCCAGCAGCTTAGAGGGGAGTCAAAACACCTTGTAC.

Turning to this clone: Gene and germline names: mouse. Read coverage stops 1 residue before the CDR3 terminus; the germline J gene supplies the remainder. The gene calls are TRBV24 and TRBJ2-2; 9 nucleotides align to TRBD2. Germline CDR1 reads KGHTA; CDR2 reads FRNEEI. V lost 2 bases to trimming and J lost 1 base; unmatched junction nucleotides: 5. This CDR3 contains 17 residues. CDR3 region: CASSLPRDWENTGQLYF. CDR3 DNA, as far as it was read: TGTGCCAGCAGTCTGCCCCGGGACTGGGAAAACACCGGGCAGCTCTAC.

Concerning this clone itself: Germline and genes: mouse. The read terminates 1 residue ahead of where the CDR3 ends, so the germline J gene completes it. This chain uses TRBV26 with TRBJ1-4, with TRBD1 matching over 7 bases. The V gene end was trimmed by 4 bases and the J gene end by 0 bases; junction bases not matched to a gene: 5. CDR1 KGHPV and CDR2 FQNQEV come from the germline V gene (reference sequence). The CDR3 has 16 residues. CDR3 DNA, as far as it was read: TGTGCCAGCAGTCGCAGACAGGGTATTTCCAACGAAAGATTATTT. Protein sequence: CASSRRQGISNERLF. The complete CDR3 reads CASSRRQGISNERLFF.

About this clone itself: The genes are named according to mouse. The read ends 1 residue before the CDR3 terminus; that terminus is restored from the germline J gene. The chain couples TRBV26 to TRBJ1-4, with 8 bases matching TRBD1. Germline CDR1 KGHPV, CDR2 FQNQEV (reference sequence). There are 13 residues in the CDR3. V lost 6 bases, J lost 5 bases, and 2 bases stayed unmatched. CDR3 DNA (partial): TGTGCCAGCAGCCGACAGGGGAACGAAAGATTATTT. Amino acid sequence: CASSRQGNERLF. The whole CDR3 region reads CASSRQGNERLFF.

This clone was counted only a few times. The gene names given are mouse names. The read falls 1 residue short of the CDR3 end, and the missing part is taken from the germline J gene. V gene TRBV12-2 combines with J gene TRBJ1-3, with 11 nucleotides matching TRBD1. Germline CDR1 and CDR2: SGHLS and HYDKME. The length of the CDR3 is 14 residues. V trimming: 4 bases; J trimming: 7 bases; junction bases outside the gene matches: 5. The CDR3 bases that were read are TGTGCCAGCTCCTCCGGGACAGGGGGGAATACGCTCTAT. As protein: CASSSGTGGNTLY. The complete CDR3 sequence is CASSSGTGGNTLYF. Variable domain in full (rest from reference TRBV12-2 and TRBJ1-3): NSGVVQSPRYIIKGKGERSILKCIPISGHLSVAWYQQTQGQELKFFIQHYDKMERDKGNLPSRFSVQQFDDYHSEMNMSALELEDSAVYFCASSSGTGGNTLYFGEGSRLIVV.

In its sample, this clone was seen a few times. Gene names are the mouse ones. The CDR3 extends 1 residue past the end of the read, so its final part is completed from the germline J gene. The chain couples TRBV13-2 to TRBJ2-4; the D gene is possibly TRBD2 (7 bases). V shed 3 bases and J shed 2 bases, with 7 bases lying between them. In germline, CDR1 is NNHNN, CDR2 SYGAGS (reference sequence). The CDR3 extends over 13 amino acids. CDR3 in amino acids: CASGGGAQNTLYF. The part of the CDR3 DNA that was read is TGTGCCAGCGGTGGGGGGGCTCAAAACACCTTGTAC.

This clone was seen a single time. The gene names given are mouse names. Sequencing ends 1 residue short of the CDR3 end; the germline J gene provides the rest. The gene calls are TRBV26 and TRBJ1-1, with 7 positions matching TRBD1. This CDR3 has 11 amino acids. V shed 4 bases, J shed 7 bases, and the junction held 0 bases outside the gene matches. CDR1 and CDR2 from the germline V gene are KGHPV and FQNQEV (reference sequence). The DNA read from the CDR3 is TGTGCCAGCAGTCGACAGGGAGAAGTCTTC. Translated, it gives CASSRQGEVF. The full CDR3 is CASSRQGEVFF.

About this clone itself: Any gene name here is a mouse gene name. The CDR3 extends 1 residue past the end of the read, so its final part is completed from the germline J gene. The J gene is TRBJ2-3, the V gene TRBV3, with 10 bases matching TRBD1. Germline V gives CDR1 SNHLY, CDR2 FYNGKV (reference sequence). V dropped 4 bases and J dropped 1; count of bases not matched to a gene: 8. The CDR3 extends over 17 amino acids. Partial CDR3 DNA: TGTGCCAGCAGCTCCGACAGGGGGCGGAGAGGTGCAGAAACGCTGTAT. Its protein product is CASSSDRGRRGAETLY. The whole CDR3 region reads CASSSDRGRRGAETLYF.

In its sample, this clone was seen once. The listed genes are named as in mouse. The read falls 1 residue short of the CDR3 end, and the missing part is taken from the germline J gene. This rearrangement joins TRBV12-1 to TRBJ2-4; 9 bases agree with TRBD2. This CDR3 comprises 14 residues. The germline CDR1 and CDR2 sequences are SGHSN and HYEKVE. V lost 4 bases to trimming and J lost 1 base; unmatched junction nucleotides: 2. The chain's CDR3 is CASSGDWGQNTLYF. CDR3 bases read: TGTGCCAGCTCCGGGGACTGGGGTCAAAACACCTTGTAC.